These 7 T cell receptor beta chains were sequenced from one sample in a study of T cell repertoires in cytomegalovirus infection. One entry per CDR3 protein results from TCRdb running MiXCR on the reads. The sample consists of 250,000 or so distinct CDR3 sequences, about a sixth of them appearing once. The material sequenced was CD8+ T cells from PBMCs. Receptor source: a human donor in good health (CMV status not recorded). Some clones in this sample may be carry-over from other donors' samples.

V usage is TRBV20-1 and J usage is TRBJ2-1, with D possibly being TRBD1 (6 bases). V was clipped by 3 bases and J by 4 bases, with 13 bases between them. The germline V gene encodes CDR1 DFQATT and CDR2 SNEGSKA (reference sequence). This CDR3 is built from 14 residues. CDR3 sequence: CSASWTENYNEQFF. CDR3 bases: TGCAGTGCTAGCTGGACAGAGAATTACAATGAGCAGTTCTTC.

The chain has TRBV5-5 and TRBJ2-5; 9 bases map to TRBD1. The J segment lost 7 bases and the V segment lost 2 bases, leaving 6 bases of the junction unmatched. The CDR3 runs 14 residues. Germline V gene data show CDR1 as SGHKS and CDR2 as YYEKEE (reference sequence). The CDR3 coding sequence is TGTGCCAGCAGCTTAGGACAGGGGATAGTGACCCAGTACTTC. Its protein is CASSLGQGIVTQYF.

This clonotype was found many times. V is TRBV7-2 and J is TRBJ1-2; tentative D call: TRBD1 (5 bases). The CDR3 totals 14 residues. With 2 bases removed from V and 10 bases from J, the gap between germline ends came to 17 bases. Germline V gene data show CDR1 as SGHTA and CDR2 as FQGNSA. The CDR3 is CASSLLAGLPAYTF. The CDR3 coding sequence is TGTGCCAGCAGCTTACTAGCGGGGCTCCCCGCCTACACCTTC.

This clonotype was seen a few times. Here the CDR3 DNA reads TGTGCCAGCAGCCTCCAGCCGGGACAGGACTTCATGAACACTGAAGCTTTCTTT. This translates into CASSLQPGQDFMNTEAFF. The chain uses TRBV7-9 and TRBJ1-1; 8 bases are shared with TRBD1. Germline V lookup: CDR1 SEHNR, CDR2 FQNEAQ (reference sequence). The V gene end was trimmed by 5 bases and the J gene end by 0 bases; junction bases not matched to a gene: 14. This CDR3 comprises 18 residues.

The rearrangement links TRBV29-1 to TRBJ2-7; TRBD1 aligns across 7 bases. With 3 bases clipped from V and 2 bases from J, the junction kept 4 bases outside the gene matches. From germline, CDR1 is SQVTM and CDR2 ANQGSEA. The CDR3 is made up of 13 amino acids. The CDR3 spells CSVETGHTYEQYF. The CDR3 nucleotides read TGCAGCGTTGAGACAGGGCATACCTACGAGCAGTACTTC.

The table lists this clonotype with many counts. V gene TRBV27 combines with J gene TRBJ2-1; TRBD2 matches at 7 bases. This CDR3 comprises 16 residues. Per the germline V gene, CDR1 is MNHEY and CDR2 is SMNVEV (reference sequence). Trimming took 0 bases from V and 6 from J; bases not matched to a gene: 8. CDR3 protein: CASSLSGRGTFNEQFF. The CDR3 DNA reads as TGTGCCAGCAGTTTATCCGGGCGGGGGACGTTCAATGAGCAGTTCTTC.

This chain joins TRBV28 and TRBJ2-3; 11 bases are a match to TRBD2. The ends lost 2 bases at V and 2 bases at J; junction bases unmatched: 6. CDR1 and CDR2 (germline): MDHEN, SYDVKM. CDR3 length equals 17 residues. The CDR3 DNA is TGTGCCAGCAGTTTACCCCCTAGCGGGGGGCCCACAGATACGCAGTATTTT. Translation gives CASSLPPSGGPTDTQYF.